This TCR beta chain was captured in a study of blood T cell repertoires in COVID-19. About the study: Samples came from the United States, Italy and Spain, spanning acute and convalescent COVID-19. Sources were T cells, B-cell-depleted T cells, or PBMCs; the material itself was cDNA or gDNA.

V lost 3 bases, J lost 6 bases, and 7 bases stayed unmatched. This CDR3 region has 15 residues. Germline CDR1 is SGHRS and CDR2 is YFSETQ. In the original workflow: Amplification with reference gene primers provided the estimates of nucleated cell counts. TCRdb's copy holds only in-frame clones and misses some; the assay was immunoSEQ multiplex PCR. The D gene and trimming were derived from the DNA, and the V and J assignments and clone size from that table. The profile shows under 200,000 clones, 80% to 85% of them singletons. The chain has TRBV5-1 and TRBJ2-2; 8 bases match TRBD1. This sequence originates from a man aged 70 or older with active or convalescent COVID-19. The source material was peripheral blood. CDR3 coding DNA: TGCGCCAGCAGCTCAACAGGGGGAAGCGCCGGGGAGCTGTTTTTT. It translates to CASSSTGGSAGELFF. Combining the CDR3 with reference TRBV5-1 and TRBJ2-2 gives the whole variable domain KAGVTQTPRYLIKTRGQQVTLSCSPISGHRSVSWYQQTPGQGLQFLFEYFSETQRNKGNFPGRFSGRQFSNSRSEMNVSTLELGDSALYLCASSSTGGSAGELFFGEGSRLTVL.